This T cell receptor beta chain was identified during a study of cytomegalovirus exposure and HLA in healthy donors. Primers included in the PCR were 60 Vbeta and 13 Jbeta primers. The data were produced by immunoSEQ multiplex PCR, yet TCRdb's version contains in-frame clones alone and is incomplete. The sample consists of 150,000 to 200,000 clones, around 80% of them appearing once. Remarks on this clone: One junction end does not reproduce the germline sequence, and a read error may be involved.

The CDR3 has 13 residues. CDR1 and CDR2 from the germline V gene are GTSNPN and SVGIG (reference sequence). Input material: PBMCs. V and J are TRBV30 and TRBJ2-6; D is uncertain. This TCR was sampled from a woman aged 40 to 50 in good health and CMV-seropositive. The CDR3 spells CAWRESAANGLTF. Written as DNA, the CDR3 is TGTGCCTGGAGAGAGAGTGCGGCCAACGGCCTGACTTTC. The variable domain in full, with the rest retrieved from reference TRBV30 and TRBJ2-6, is SQTIHQWPATLVQPVGSPLSLECTVEGTSNPNLYWYRQAAGRGLQLLFYSVGIGQISSEVPQNLSASRPQDRQFILSSKKLLLSDSGFYLCAWRESAANGLTFGAGSRLTVL.